This TCR beta chain was observed in a study of cytomegalovirus exposure and HLA in healthy donors. Study-level findings and limits: Previously analyzed data showed that most TCR beta V segments were productive at a frequency of about 87% or about 30%.

Researchers ran the PCR with 60 Vbeta and 13 Jbeta primers. Here immunoSEQ multiplex PCR was the method, and the copy in TCRdb shows in-frame clones only, minus some. The repertoire holds 110,000 to 150,000 clones, with roughly 82% as singletons. Trimming removed 5 bases from V and 3 bases from J; junction bases left unmatched: 1. The CDR3 extends over 12 amino acids. CDR1 is MDHEN and CDR2 is SYDVKM in the germline V gene. Details on this clone: As yet, its antigen is unknown.

The source is a male donor in good health and CMV-seronegative. V is TRBV28 and J is TRBJ2-7; 7 nucleotides agree with TRBD1. Sequences were obtained from PBMCs. CDR3 protein: CASSRQGYEQYF. The CDR3 coding sequence is TGTGCCAGCAGTCGACAGGGCTACGAGCAGTACTTC.